Listed here are 27 T cell receptor beta chains from one sample, sequenced in a study of T-cell reconstitution after alpha-beta-depleted transplantation in children. Unique molecular identifiers tagged the TCRbeta library. TCRdb re-analysed the PCR reads in MiXCR, keeping a single row per CDR3 protein. Of hundreds of thousands of distinct CDR3 sequences detected, roughly 15% appear once; the ten largest clones hold roughly 4.8%. The sequences come from PBMCs, mostly from graft donor cells, collected 360 days after TCRalphabeta/CD19-depleted stem cell transplant. The receptors originated from a male patient under 18 who had a stem cell transplant for acute lymphoblastic leukemia, so the T cells may come from the graft donor.

This rearrangement joins TRBV7-3 to TRBJ2-7; D gene unclear. Germline values: CDR1 SGHTA, CDR2 FQGTGA. The CDR3 totals 14 residues. V dropped 3 bases and J dropped 5 bases, with 14 bases sitting between them. In nucleotides, the CDR3 is TGTGCCAGCAGCTTTGGCGGAAAAAGGAACGAGCAGTACTTC. Amino acid sequence: CASSFGGKRNEQYF.

As regards this clonotype: A much bigger clone sits one base away, suggesting this may be a read error. The V gene is TRBV11-2, the J gene TRBJ2-2; D possibly corresponds to TRBD2 (5 bases). Germline assignment: CDR1 SGHAT and CDR2 FQNNGV. This CDR3 region has 15 residues. The CDR3 bases are TGTGCCAGCAGCTTAGATCTATCTAACACCGGGAAGCTGTTTTTT. It specifies CASSLDLSNTGKLFF.

The chain couples TRBV30 to TRBJ2-7; tentatively, D is TRBD1 or TRBD2 (5 bases each). Deletions cut 0 bases from V and 0 bases from J, with 21 bases between. The CDR3 totals 18 residues. Germline assignment: CDR1 GTSNPN and CDR2 SVGIG (reference sequence). CDR3 DNA sequence: TGTGCCTGGAGTGTATTTCGGAGGACACTCCCTAACTCCTACGAGCAGTACTTC. Amino acid sequence: CAWSVFRRTLPNSYEQYF. Supplemented by reference TRBV30 and TRBJ2-7, the full variable domain reads SQTIHQWPATLVQPVGSPLSLECTVEGTSNPNLYWYRQAAGRGLQLLFYSVGIGQISSEVPQNLSASRPQDRQFILSSKKLLLSDSGFYLCAWSVFRRTLPNSYEQYFGPGTRLTVT.

The gene calls are TRBV7-2 and TRBJ2-1, with 11 bases identical to TRBD2. The V gene's germline CDR1 is SGHTA and CDR2 FQGNSA. The CDR3 has 16 amino acids. V gave up 3 bases and J gave up 4 bases; unmatched junction bases: 5. CDR3 in amino acids: CASSLLGTSGYNEQFF. The CDR3 DNA sequence: TGTGCCAGCAGCTTGCTCGGGACTAGCGGATACAATGAGCAGTTCTTC.

The gene calls are TRBV20-1 and TRBJ1-3; 9 bases match TRBD1. The CDR3 is made up of 15 amino acids. Per the germline V gene, CDR1 is DFQATT and CDR2 is SNEGSKA (reference sequence). The V gene end was trimmed by 0 bases and the J gene end by 5 bases; junction bases not matched to a gene: 5. CDR3 sequence: CSARDTGTGRNTIYF. For the CDR3, the DNA is TGCAGTGCTAGAGACACCGGGACAGGGAGAAACACCATATATTTT.

This clonotype was counted ten times or more. The rearrangement uses TRBV5-1 and TRBJ2-2; D is undetermined. The CDR3 extends over 15 amino acids. Germline-derived CDR1 and CDR2 are SGHRS and YFSETQ. V shed 0 bases and J shed 0 bases, with 6 bases lying between them. As DNA, the CDR3 is TGCGCCAGCAGCTTGGTTGCGCCGAACACCGGGGAGCTGTTTTTT. Translated: CASSLVAPNTGELFF.

The chain is built from TRBV20-1 and TRBJ2-7; 10 positions agree with TRBD1. Germline CDR1 and CDR2: DFQATT and SNEGSKA (reference sequence). This CDR3 has 13 residues. Trimming took 3 bases from V and 3 from J; bases not matched to a gene: 2. The CDR3: CSASRTGGYEQYF. Here the CDR3 DNA reads TGCAGTGCTAGCCGGACAGGGGGCTACGAGCAGTACTTC.

The table lists this clonotype with a few counts. This rearrangement joins TRBV12-3 or TRBV12-4 to TRBJ2-7; weak D call: TRBD2 (5 bases). The CDR3 is 14 residues long. The V end lost 3 bases, the J end lost 2 bases, and 11 bases lay between the germline ends. The DNA for the CDR3 is TGTGCCAGCAGTTTCGGGGTATTGACCTACGAGCAGTACTTC. Translation gives CASSFGVLTYEQYF.

This rearrangement joins TRBV11-2 to TRBJ2-3; D not certain. The CDR3 consists of 13 residues. Germline loops: CDR1 SGHAT, CDR2 FQNNGV. Deletions cut 7 bases from V and 4 bases from J, with 12 bases between. The CDR3 DNA reads TGTGCCAGCATACACACGGCCGCAGATACGCAGTATTTT. It specifies CASIHTAADTQYF. The full variable domain, rest sourced from reference TRBV11-2 and TRBJ2-3, is EAGVAQSPRYKIIEKRQSVAFWCNPISGHATLYWYQQILGQGPKLLIQFQNNGVVDDSQLPKDRFSAERLKGVDSTLKIQPAKLEDSAVYLCASIHTAADTQYFGPGTRLTVL.

This clonotype was recorded many times. The rearrangement joins TRBV7-9 to TRBJ1-2; 7 bases are shared with TRBD1. The germline CDR1 and CDR2 sequences are SEHNR and FQNEAQ (reference sequence). The CDR3 runs 13 residues. The ends lost 5 bases at V and 3 bases at J; junction bases unmatched: 3. CDR3: CASSLDRDYGYTF. The CDR3 DNA sequence: TGTGCCAGCAGCCTCGACAGGGACTATGGCTACACCTTC.

The chain carries TRBV3-1 and TRBJ2-5, with 8 bases identical to TRBD2. Germline assignment: CDR1 LGHDT and CDR2 YNNKEL (reference sequence). There are 15 residues in the CDR3. Losses at the gene ends were 4 bases for V and 1 base for J; bases not matched to a gene: 5. The CDR3 region is CASSLAGIIQETQYF. As DNA, the CDR3 is TGTGCCAGCAGCCTAGCGGGAATCATCCAAGAGACCCAGTACTTC.

This clonotype was seen at least ten times. This sequence joins TRBV12-3 or TRBV12-4 and TRBJ2-1; 7 nucleotides align to TRBD2. The CDR3 length is 16 residues. V was pared by 3 bases and J by 0 bases, with 5 bases of the junction left unmatched. CDR3 sequence (DNA): TGTGCCAGCAGTTTGATAGCGGGCCGCTCCTACAATGAGCAGTTCTTC. The encoded protein is CASSLIAGRSYNEQFF.

This clonotype appeared many times. The rearrangement uses TRBV7-9 and TRBJ2-1; D gene unclear. Germline-derived CDR1 and CDR2 are SEHNR and FQNEAQ (reference sequence). CDR3 size: 10 residues. V lost 5 bases, J lost 10 bases, and 6 bases lay in between. DNA of the CDR3: TGTGCCAGCAGCCCCTTCGAGCAGTTCTTC. This translates into CASSPFEQFF. Variable domain in full (rest from reference TRBV7-9 and TRBJ2-1): DTGVSQNPRHKITKRGQNVTFRCDPISEHNRLYWYRQTLGQGPEFLTYFQNEAQLEKSRLLSDRFSAERPKGSFSTLEIQRTEQGDSAMYLCASSPFEQFFGPGTRLTVL.

This clonotype has a handful of counts. The chain employs TRBV5-1 and TRBJ2-3; no firm D call. The germline V gene has CDR1 SGHRS and CDR2 YFSETQ. This CDR3 has 15 amino acids. The V and J ends lost 3 bases and 2 bases respectively, with 13 bases between them. CDR3 residues: CASSSTRFPTDTQYF. The CDR3 nucleotides read TGCGCCAGCAGCTCGACACGGTTTCCCACAGATACGCAGTATTTT.

This chain uses TRBV5-1 with TRBJ2-7; TRBD2 agrees at 14 bases. Germline CDR1 and CDR2: SGHRS and YFSETQ. CDR3 size: 16 residues. The V segment lost 1 base and the J segment 6 bases; nucleotides outside the gene matches: 6. The CDR3 nucleotides read TGCGCCAGCAGCTTGATACCGGGACTAGCGGGAGCCGAGCAGTACTTC. The encoded protein is CASSLIPGLAGAEQYF.

The chain links TRBV20-1 to TRBJ2-7, with D possibly being TRBD2 (5 bases). V dropped 0 bases and J dropped 5 bases, with 11 bases sitting between them. Germline values: CDR1 DFQATT, CDR2 SNEGSKA (reference sequence). The CDR3 is 13 residues long. This CDR3 is CSARDGGRDEQYF. Written as DNA, the CDR3 is TGCAGTGCTAGAGACGGCGGGCGCGACGAGCAGTACTTC.

This clonotype was observed a few times. This sequence joins TRBV6-2 or TRBV6-3 and TRBJ2-1; either TRBD1 or TRBD2 may fit D (5 bases each). The CDR3 spans 15 residues. The germline gives CDR1 MNHEY, CDR2 SVGEGT. The V gene lost 5 bases and the J gene lost 3 bases, with 14 bases spanning the gap. The CDR3 bases are TGTGCCAGCAGTCCCTCTGGGACGGTCTACAATGAGCAGTTCTTC. This encodes CASSPSGTVYNEQFF.

This rearrangement joins TRBV29-1 to TRBJ2-5; D call uncertain. This CDR3 contains 11 residues. CDR1 is SQVTM and CDR2 is ANQGSEA in the germline V gene. Trimming shortened V by 7 bases and J by 4 bases, and 10 bases separated the two germline ends. As DNA, the CDR3 is TGCAGCGCCCGAATGGGAGAGACCCAGTACTTC. Protein product: CSARMGETQYF.

Points on this clonotype: Germline and junction disagree at one end, which may indicate a read error. The chain uses TRBV27 and TRBJ2-7; TRBD2 matches at 9 bases. The CDR3 is made up of 13 amino acids. Germline lookup yields CDR1 MNHEY and CDR2 SMNVEV (reference sequence). DNA of the CDR3: TGTGCCAACAGTTTTGGGACTAGCTTCGAGCAGTACTTC. Translated: CANSFGTSFEQYF.

This clonotype was observed at least ten times. The chain has TRBV7-3 and TRBJ2-1; D is possibly TRBD2 (5 bases). This CDR3 is built from 15 residues. V dropped 1 base and J dropped 1 base, with 8 bases sitting between them. Looked up from germline, CDR1 is SGHTA and CDR2 is FQGTGA. CDR3 sequence (DNA): TGTGCCAGCAGCTTAAGTGGGAGATCCTACAATGAGCAGTTCTTC. The encoded protein is CASSLSGRSYNEQFF. The whole variable domain, filled in from reference TRBV7-3 and TRBJ2-1, reads GAGVSQTPSNKVTEKGKYVELRCDPISGHTALYWYRQSLGQGPEFLIYFQGTGAADDSGLPNDRFFAVRPEGSVSTLKIQRTERGDSAVYLCASSLSGRSYNEQFFGPGTRLTVL.

This clonotype was recorded many times. This rearrangement joins TRBV5-4 to TRBJ2-3; possible D gene TRBD2, 6 bases. Germline V gene lookup returns CDR1 SGHNT and CDR2 YYREEE (reference sequence). Trimming took 5 bases from V and 6 from J, leaving 16 bases between them. The CDR3 extends over 14 amino acids. For the CDR3, the DNA is TGTGCCAGCAGTCAAGACTGGGGGGTGGATACGCAGTATTTT. This translates into CASSQDWGVDTQYF.

This rearrangement joins TRBV5-1 to TRBJ1-4; D is undetermined. This CDR3 is 13 amino acids long. With 1 base removed from V and 7 bases from J, the gap between germline ends came to 8 bases. The germline CDR1 and CDR2 sequences are SGHRS and YFSETQ. DNA for the CDR3: TGCGCCAGCAGCTTGCTCGTAGGTGAAAAACTGTTTTTT. Translation gives CASSLLVGEKLFF.

The CDR3 DNA reads as TGCGCCAGCAGCTGGATAGCGGGCCACACAGATACGCAGTATTTT. Translated: CASSWIAGHTDTQYF. The V gene is TRBV5-1, the J gene TRBJ2-3; 7 bases match TRBD2. Germline trimming cut 3 bases from V and 2 bases from J; bases unmatched to any gene: 6. CDR3 length: 15 amino acids. Germline CDR1 and CDR2: SGHRS and YFSETQ. The full variable domain, completed using reference TRBV5-1 and TRBJ2-3, is KAGVTQTPRYLIKTRGQQVTLSCSPISGHRSVSWYQQTPGQGLQFLFEYFSETQRNKGNFPGRFSGRQFSNSRSEMNVSTLELGDSALYLCASSWIAGHTDTQYFGPGTRLTVL.

There are a few counts of this clonotype. V usage is TRBV21-1 and J usage is TRBJ2-1. TRBV21-1 is tagged as a pseudogene. CDR3 size: 12 residues. CDR3 sequence: CASSKRLNEQFF. CDR3 DNA: TGTGCCAGCAGCAAGCGCCTCAATGAGCAGTTCTTC.

This clonotype was found many times. The V gene is TRBV7-2, the J gene TRBJ2-1; perhaps TRBD1 as D (5 bases). The germline V gene has CDR1 SGHTA and CDR2 FQGNSA. The CDR3 length is 14 residues. V gave up 7 bases and J gave up 0 bases, with 10 bases separating them. The CDR3 protein is CASKGSLSYNEQFF. The CDR3 DNA is TGTGCCAGCAAGGGGTCACTCTCCTACAATGAGCAGTTCTTC.

There are a few counts of this clonotype. The rearrangement joins TRBV20-1 to TRBJ2-7, with D tentatively TRBD2 (6 bases). V lost 5 bases and J 7 bases, leaving 18 bases between the germline ends. Germline lookup yields CDR1 DFQATT and CDR2 SNEGSKA (reference sequence). CDR3 length equals 13 residues. CDR3 amino acids: CSALGREFGEQYF. CDR3 bases: TGCAGTGCTCTCGGTCGGGAGTTTGGGGAGCAGTACTTC.

Only a few counts were recorded for this clonotype. The V call is TRBV5-1, the J call TRBJ2-1, with D possibly matching TRBD2 (5 bases). CDR1 and CDR2 (germline): SGHRS, YFSETQ. The CDR3 is 15 amino acids. V gave up 0 bases and J gave up 7 bases, with 14 bases separating them. CDR3 sequence (DNA): TGCGCCAGCAGCTTGGAGTCTAGCACTGGGAATGAGCAGTTCTTC. It specifies CASSLESSTGNEQFF.